This T cell receptor (beta chain) was observed in a study of breast tumors, draining lymph nodes, adjacent tissues. Breast cancer patients provided tissue from their axillary draining lymph nodes. This CDR3 spans 19 amino acids. V was cut by 0 bases and J by 2 bases, with 22 bases left in between. Germline V gene sequence: CDR1 SGDLS, CDR2 YYNGEE. MiXCR, applied by TCRdb to the multiplex PCR reads, yields one record per CDR3 protein. The sample yields around 150,000 distinct CDR3 sequences, approximately 20% seen once. The origin of this receptor is a female donor with breast cancer. Some clones in this sample may be carry-over from other donors' samples. The V call is TRBV9, the J call TRBJ2-3; weak D call: TRBD2 (5 bases). The material sequenced was axillary lymph node tissue. This chain's CDR3 is CASSVGLEDQDLITDTQYF. The CDR3 DNA follows: TGTGCCAGCAGCGTAGGCCTAGAGGACCAGGACTTAATCACAGATACGCAGTATTTT.